This entry lists 11 T cell receptor beta chains sequenced from one sample in a study of T cells in Graves' hyperthyroidism and ophthalmopathy. TCR beta CDR3 region amplification was performed from RNA transcripts. The HTBI primer set was used in a first-round RT-PCR of the TCR CDR3. One entry per CDR3 protein results from TCRdb running MiXCR on the multiplex PCR reads. Of roughly 650,000 distinct CDR3 sequences in the sample, 16% are singletons; the top ten hold around 3.5%. Sequenced sample: blood. The receptor set was obtained from a woman in her 40s with Graves' ophthalmopathy.

This clonotype was detected many times. This chain uses TRBV28 with TRBJ2-3, with 8 nucleotides matching TRBD1. CDR3 length equals 14 residues. With V trimmed by 3 bases and J by 5 bases, 4 bases remained unmatched. Looked up from germline, CDR1 is MDHEN and CDR2 is SYDVKM. This CDR3 reads CASSLTGEEDTQYF. In nucleotides, the CDR3 is TGTGCCAGCAGTTTGACAGGGGAGGAAGATACGCAGTATTTT.

The chain uses TRBV6-1 and TRBJ1-4, with unresolved D. Germline V gene lookup returns CDR1 MNHNS and CDR2 SASEGT. This CDR3 region has 14 residues. V shed 5 bases and J shed 7 bases, with 14 bases lying between them. The DNA of the CDR3 is TGTGCCAGCAGTTACGATCGTGGGAGTGAAAAACTGTTTTTT. The encoded protein is CASSYDRGSEKLFF.

The chain joins TRBV15 to TRBJ2-3; D perhaps matches TRBD1 (6 bases). This CDR3 is built from 13 residues. Trimming cost V 4 bases and J 5 bases, with 10 bases left between them. The germline CDR1 and CDR2 sequences are LNHNV and YYDKDF (reference sequence). The CDR3: CATSKLGGDTQYF. CDR3 coding DNA: TGTGCCACCAGCAAATTAGGGGGAGATACGCAGTATTTT.

This clonotype has a count of ten or more. V and J are TRBV5-6 and TRBJ2-1; weak D call: TRBD2 (6 bases). Germline CDR1 and CDR2: SGHDT and YYEEEE. Trimming cost V 4 bases and J 8 bases, with 13 bases left between them. The CDR3 extends over 13 amino acids. CDR3 loop: CASSPAGGDEQFF. The CDR3 DNA is TGTGCCAGCAGCCCCGCCGGCGGGGATGAGCAGTTCTTC.

The table lists this clonotype with many counts. The chain employs TRBV20-1 and TRBJ2-7; perhaps TRBD2 as D (6 bases). Germline V gene sequence: CDR1 DFQATT, CDR2 SNEGSKA (reference sequence). V was cut by 5 bases and J by 3 bases, with 17 bases left in between. The CDR3 totals 14 residues. CDR3 DNA sequence: TGCAGTGCTGGGGGATTGCGGGATCTCTACGAGCAGTACTTC. Translating it yields CSAGGLRDLYEQYF.

In its sample, this clonotype was seen a few times. The gene calls are TRBV7-2 and TRBJ2-5; a weak D match, TRBD1 (5 bases). V was clipped by 4 bases and J by 7 bases, with 16 bases between them. Per the germline V gene, CDR1 is SGHTA and CDR2 is FQGNSA. The length of the CDR3 is 14 residues. The CDR3 DNA sequence: TGTGCCAGCAGCTCGACGGGCAGGGCTGGGACCCAGTACTTC. Translation: CASSSTGRAGTQYF.

In its sample, this clonotype was seen many times. The chain combines TRBV20-1 with TRBJ2-1; the match to TRBD2 covers 9 bases. The CDR3 consists of 15 residues. Germline CDR1 DFQATT, CDR2 SNEGSKA (reference sequence). V shed 2 bases, J shed 1 base, and the junction held 3 bases outside the gene matches. This CDR3 reads CSARMAGGSYNEQFF. CDR3 nucleotides: TGCAGTGCTAGAATGGCGGGAGGGTCCTACAATGAGCAGTTCTTC.

Details on this clonotype: This may arise from a read error, as a much more abundant clone is one base away. This sequence joins TRBV2 and TRBJ1-6; TRBD1 is a possible D gene (6 bases). V was pared by 6 bases and J by 12 bases, with 18 bases between. The CDR3 is 14 residues long. Germline loops: CDR1 SNHLY, CDR2 FYNNEI. The CDR3 loop is CASRDPRGDLPLHF. CDR3 DNA sequence: TGTGCCAGCAGAGACCCGAGGGGGGATTTACCCCTCCACTTT.

This clonotype appeared many times. This chain connects TRBV6-2 or TRBV6-3 to TRBJ2-1, with D possibly TRBD2 on 7 matching bases. CDR1 is MNHEY and CDR2 is SVGEGT in the germline V gene. CDR3 length: 20 amino acids. Trimming left V 3 bases short and J 0 bases short, with 24 bases between. This CDR3 is CASSYRTEGGGQSSYNEQFF. DNA of the CDR3: TGTGCCAGCAGTTATCGAACAGAAGGGGGGGGTCAAAGCTCCTACAATGAGCAGTTCTTC.

This sequence joins TRBV10-3 and TRBJ1-6; the match to TRBD1 covers 9 bases. V lost 10 bases and J lost 8; bases outside the gene matches: 3. The germline V gene has CDR1 ENHRY and CDR2 SYGVKD. CDR3 length: 12 amino acids. As DNA, the CDR3 is TGTGCCACCAGACAGGGGGATTCACCCCTCCACTTT. It specifies CATRQGDSPLHF.

This clonotype showed up just a few times. The chain carries TRBV12-3 or TRBV12-4 and TRBJ2-1; 7 bases align to TRBD1. This CDR3 spans 14 amino acids. After removal of 4 bases from V and 8 bases from J, the junction contained 8 bases not matched to a gene. This CDR3 reads CASSYQTGSYEQFF. CDR3 DNA: TGTGCCAGCAGTTACCAGACAGGGAGCTATGAGCAGTTCTTC.